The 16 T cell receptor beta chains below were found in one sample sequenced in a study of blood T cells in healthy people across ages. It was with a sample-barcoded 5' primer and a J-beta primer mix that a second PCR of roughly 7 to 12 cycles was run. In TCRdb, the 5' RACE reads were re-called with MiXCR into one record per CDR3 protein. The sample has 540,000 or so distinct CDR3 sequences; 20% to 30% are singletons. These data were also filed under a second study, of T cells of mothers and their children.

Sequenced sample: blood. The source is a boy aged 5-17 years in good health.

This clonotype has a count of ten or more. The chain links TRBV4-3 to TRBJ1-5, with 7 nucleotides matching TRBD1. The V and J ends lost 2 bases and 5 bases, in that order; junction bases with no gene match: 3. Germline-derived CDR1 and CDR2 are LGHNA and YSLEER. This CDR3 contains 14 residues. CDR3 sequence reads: CASSQRQGDQPQHF. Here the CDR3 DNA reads TGCGCCAGCAGCCAACGACAGGGTGATCAGCCCCAGCATTTT.

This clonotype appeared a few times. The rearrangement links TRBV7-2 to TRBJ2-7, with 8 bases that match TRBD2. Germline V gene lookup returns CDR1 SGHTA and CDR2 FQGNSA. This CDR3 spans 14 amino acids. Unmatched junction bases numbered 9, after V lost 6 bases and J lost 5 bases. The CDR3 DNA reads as TGTGCCAGCAGATCCGCCGGGGGGGGCAACGAGCAGTACTTC. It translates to CASRSAGGGNEQYF.

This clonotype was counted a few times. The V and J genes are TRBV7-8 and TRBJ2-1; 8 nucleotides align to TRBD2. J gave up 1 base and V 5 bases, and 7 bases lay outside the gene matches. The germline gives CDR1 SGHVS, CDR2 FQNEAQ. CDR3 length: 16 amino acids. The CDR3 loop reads CASSTPSGRSYNEQFF. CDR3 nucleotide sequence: TGTGCCAGCAGCACTCCCAGCGGGAGATCCTACAATGAGCAGTTCTTC. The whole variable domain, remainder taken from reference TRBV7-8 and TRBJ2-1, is GAGVSQSPRYKVAKRGQDVALRCDPISGHVSLFWYQQALGQGPEFLTYFQNEAQLDKSGLPSDRFFAERPEGSVSTLKIQRTQQEDSAVYLCASSTPSGRSYNEQFFGPGTRLTVL.

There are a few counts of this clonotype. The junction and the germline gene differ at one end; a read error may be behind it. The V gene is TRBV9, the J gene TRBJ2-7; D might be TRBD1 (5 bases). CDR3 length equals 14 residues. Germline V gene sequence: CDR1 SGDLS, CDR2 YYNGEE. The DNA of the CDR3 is TGTGCCAGCAGCCCCGACAGCCCATCCTACGGGCAGTACTTC. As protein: CASSPDSPSYGQYF.

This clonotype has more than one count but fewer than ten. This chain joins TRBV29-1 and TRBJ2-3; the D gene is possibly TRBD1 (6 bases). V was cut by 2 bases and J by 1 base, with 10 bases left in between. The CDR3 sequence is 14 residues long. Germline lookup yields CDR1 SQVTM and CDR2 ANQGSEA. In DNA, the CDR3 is TGCAGCGTTGAAAACAGGGACCGCACAGATACGCAGTATTTT. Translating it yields CSVENRDRTDTQYF.

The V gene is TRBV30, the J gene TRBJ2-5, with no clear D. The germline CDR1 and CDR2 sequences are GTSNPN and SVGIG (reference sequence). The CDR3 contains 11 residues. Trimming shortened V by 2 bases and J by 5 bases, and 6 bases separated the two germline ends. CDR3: CAWSQQETQYF. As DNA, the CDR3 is TGTGCCTGGAGTCAGCAGGAGACCCAGTACTTC.

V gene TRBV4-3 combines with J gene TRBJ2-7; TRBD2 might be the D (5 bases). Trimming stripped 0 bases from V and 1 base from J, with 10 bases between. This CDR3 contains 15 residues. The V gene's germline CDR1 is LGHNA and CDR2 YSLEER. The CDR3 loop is CASSQDIPGSYEQYF. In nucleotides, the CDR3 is TGCGCCAGCAGCCAAGATATACCGGGGTCCTACGAGCAGTACTTC.

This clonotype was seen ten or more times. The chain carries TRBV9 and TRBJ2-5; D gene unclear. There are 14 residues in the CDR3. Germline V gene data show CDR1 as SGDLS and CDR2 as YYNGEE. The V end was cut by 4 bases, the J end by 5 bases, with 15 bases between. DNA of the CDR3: TGTGCCAGCAGCCCCTTTGGCTTCCGGGAGACCCAGTACTTC. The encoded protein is CASSPFGFRETQYF.

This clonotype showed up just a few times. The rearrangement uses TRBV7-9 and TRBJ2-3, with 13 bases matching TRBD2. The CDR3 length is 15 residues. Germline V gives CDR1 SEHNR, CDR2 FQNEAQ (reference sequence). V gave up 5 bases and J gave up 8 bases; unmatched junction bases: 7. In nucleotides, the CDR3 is TGTGCCAGCAGCCCGGGACTAGCGGGGACCGGTACGCAGTATTTT. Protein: CASSPGLAGTGTQYF.

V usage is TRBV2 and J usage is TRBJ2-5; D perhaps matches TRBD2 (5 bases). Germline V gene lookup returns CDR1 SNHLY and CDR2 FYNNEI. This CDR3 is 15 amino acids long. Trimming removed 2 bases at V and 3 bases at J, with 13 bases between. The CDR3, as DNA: TGTGCCAGCAGTGAAATGTCTAGCTGGGAAGAGACCCAGTACTTC. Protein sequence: CASSEMSSWEETQYF.

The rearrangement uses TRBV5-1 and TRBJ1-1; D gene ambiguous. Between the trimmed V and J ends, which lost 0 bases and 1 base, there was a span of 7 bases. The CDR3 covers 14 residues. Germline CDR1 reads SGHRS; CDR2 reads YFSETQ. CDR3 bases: TGCGCCAGCAGCTTGGCTCAGAGGAACACTGAAGCTTTCTTT. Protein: CASSLAQRNTEAFF.

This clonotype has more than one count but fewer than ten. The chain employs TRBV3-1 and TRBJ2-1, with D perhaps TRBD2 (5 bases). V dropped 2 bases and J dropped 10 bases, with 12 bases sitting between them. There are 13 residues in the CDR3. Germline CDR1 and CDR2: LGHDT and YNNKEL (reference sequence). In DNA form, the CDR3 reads TGTGCCAGCAGCCAACCAAAAAGGAGGGAGCAGTTCTTC. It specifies CASSQPKRREQFF.

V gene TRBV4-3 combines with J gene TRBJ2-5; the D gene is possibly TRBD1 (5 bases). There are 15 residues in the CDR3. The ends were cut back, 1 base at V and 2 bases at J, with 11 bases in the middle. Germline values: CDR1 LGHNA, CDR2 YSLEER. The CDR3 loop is CASSQGGREQETQYF. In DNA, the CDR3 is TGCGCCAGCAGCCAAGGGGGCAGGGAACAAGAGACCCAGTACTTC.

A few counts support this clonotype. The CDR3 reads CASTISGRAWYEQYF. The CDR3 nucleotides are TGTGCCAGCACCATTAGCGGGAGGGCGTGGTACGAGCAGTACTTC. This chain links TRBV12-3 or TRBV12-4 with TRBJ2-7, with 11 bases lining up with TRBD2. The J segment lost 4 bases and the V segment lost 7 bases, leaving 9 bases of the junction unmatched. This CDR3 is 15 amino acids long.

CDR3 sequence reads: CASSSYGLAGGGETQYF. Written as DNA, the CDR3 is TGTGCCAGCAGTTCATACGGACTAGCGGGAGGAGGAGAGACCCAGTACTTC. This chain joins TRBV27 and TRBJ2-5; 14 positions agree with TRBD2. This CDR3 spans 17 amino acids. Trimming at V came to 4 bases and at J to 4 bases, leaving 8 bases not matched to a gene. Germline V gene lookup returns CDR1 MNHEY and CDR2 SMNVEV (reference sequence).

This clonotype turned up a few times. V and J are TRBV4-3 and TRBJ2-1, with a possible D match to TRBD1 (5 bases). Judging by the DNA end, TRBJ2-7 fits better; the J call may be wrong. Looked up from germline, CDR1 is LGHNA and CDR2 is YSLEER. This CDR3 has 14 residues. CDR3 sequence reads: CASSQEDRTYEQYF. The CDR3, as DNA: TGCGCCAGCAGCCAAGAAGACAGAACCTACGAGCAGTACTTC.